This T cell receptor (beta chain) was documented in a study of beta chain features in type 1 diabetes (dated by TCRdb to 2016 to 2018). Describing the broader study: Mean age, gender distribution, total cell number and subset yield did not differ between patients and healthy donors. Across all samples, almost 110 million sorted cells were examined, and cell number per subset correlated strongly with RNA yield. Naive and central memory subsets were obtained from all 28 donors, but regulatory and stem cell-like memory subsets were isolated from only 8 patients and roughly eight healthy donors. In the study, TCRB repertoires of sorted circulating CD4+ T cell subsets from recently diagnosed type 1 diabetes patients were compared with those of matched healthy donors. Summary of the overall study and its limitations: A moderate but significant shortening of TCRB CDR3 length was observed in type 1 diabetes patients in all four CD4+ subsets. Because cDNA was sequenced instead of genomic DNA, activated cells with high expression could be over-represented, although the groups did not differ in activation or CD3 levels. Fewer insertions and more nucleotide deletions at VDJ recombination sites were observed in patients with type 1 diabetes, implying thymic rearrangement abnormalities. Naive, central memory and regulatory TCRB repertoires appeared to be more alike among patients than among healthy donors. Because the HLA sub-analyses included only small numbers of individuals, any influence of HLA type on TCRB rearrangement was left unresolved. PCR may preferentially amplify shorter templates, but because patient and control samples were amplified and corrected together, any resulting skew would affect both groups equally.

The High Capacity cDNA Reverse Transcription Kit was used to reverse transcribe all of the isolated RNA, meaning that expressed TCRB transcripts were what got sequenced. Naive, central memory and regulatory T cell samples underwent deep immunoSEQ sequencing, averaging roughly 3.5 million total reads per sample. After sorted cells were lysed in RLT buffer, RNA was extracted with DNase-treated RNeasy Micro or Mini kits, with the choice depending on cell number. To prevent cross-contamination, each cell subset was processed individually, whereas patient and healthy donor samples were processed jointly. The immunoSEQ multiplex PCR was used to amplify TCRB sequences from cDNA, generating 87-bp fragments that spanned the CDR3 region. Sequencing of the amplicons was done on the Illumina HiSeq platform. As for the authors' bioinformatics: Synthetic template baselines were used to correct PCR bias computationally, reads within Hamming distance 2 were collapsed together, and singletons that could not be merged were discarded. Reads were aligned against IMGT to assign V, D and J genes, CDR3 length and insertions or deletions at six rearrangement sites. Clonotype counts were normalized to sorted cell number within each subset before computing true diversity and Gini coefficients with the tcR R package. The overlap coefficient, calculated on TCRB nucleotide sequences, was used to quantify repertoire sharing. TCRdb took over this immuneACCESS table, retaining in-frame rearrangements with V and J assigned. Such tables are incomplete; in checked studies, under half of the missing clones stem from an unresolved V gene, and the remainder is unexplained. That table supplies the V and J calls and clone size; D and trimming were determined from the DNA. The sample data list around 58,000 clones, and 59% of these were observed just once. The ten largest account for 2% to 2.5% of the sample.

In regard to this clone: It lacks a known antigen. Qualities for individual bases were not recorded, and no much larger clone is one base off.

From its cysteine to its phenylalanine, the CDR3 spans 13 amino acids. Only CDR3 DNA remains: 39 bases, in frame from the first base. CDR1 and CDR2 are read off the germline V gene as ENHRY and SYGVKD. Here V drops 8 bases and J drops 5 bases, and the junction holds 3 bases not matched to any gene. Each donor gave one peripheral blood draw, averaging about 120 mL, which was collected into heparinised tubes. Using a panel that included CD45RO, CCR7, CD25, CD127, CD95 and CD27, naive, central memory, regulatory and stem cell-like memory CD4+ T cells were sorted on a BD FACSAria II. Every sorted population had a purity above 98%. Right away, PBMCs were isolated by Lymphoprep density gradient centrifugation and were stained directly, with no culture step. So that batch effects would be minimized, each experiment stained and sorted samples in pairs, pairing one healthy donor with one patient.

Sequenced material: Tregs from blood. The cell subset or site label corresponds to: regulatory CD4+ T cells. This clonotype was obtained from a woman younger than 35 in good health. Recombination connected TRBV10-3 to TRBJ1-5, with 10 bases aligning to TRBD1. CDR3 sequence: CAIGQGEYQPQHF. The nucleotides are TGTGCCATCGGACAGGGGGAGTATCAGCCCCAGCATTTT.